This TCR beta chain was recovered during a study of technical replicates of blood from a handful of donors. Only in-frame clones appear in the TCRdb table, and some are missing; sequencing was by immunoSEQ multiplex PCR. The sample lists tens of thousands of clones; just under 95% were seen once. CDR3 length: 13 residues. Germline V gene lookup returns CDR1 KGHSH and CDR2 LQKENI. Trimming cost V 3 bases and J 6 bases; bases outside gene matches: 2. Sequencing was carried out using T cells isolated from PBMCs. The gene calls are TRBV18 and TRBJ2-3; TRBD2 matches at 8 bases. The sequence was collected from a human donor in good health. The CDR3 DNA sequence: TGTGCCAGCTCACCGCCGGGAGGGGATACGCAGTATTTT. Amino acids: CASSPPGGDTQYF. Combining the CDR3 with reference TRBV18 and TRBJ2-3 gives the whole variable domain NAGVMQNPRHLVRRRGQEARLRCSPMKGHSHVYWYRQLPEEGLKFMVYLQKENIIDESGMPKERFSAEFPKEGPSILRIQQVVRGDSAAYFCASSPPGGDTQYFGPGTRLTVL.